These T cell receptor beta chains were read from a single sample in a study of blood T cell repertoires in COVID-19. Repertoires were generated with immunoSEQ multiplex PCR, while TCRdb's copy carries only in-frame clones and drops some. The data show about 250,000 clones, approximately 88% seen once. The sequenced sample was peripheral blood. The source of these receptors is a woman in her 30s with COVID-19, enrolled during active disease. The CDR3 runs from the conserved cysteine through the conserved F or W. The order of the fields is clone size, V gene, D gene, J gene, CDR3 DNA, CDR3 protein. D genes are given only for firm matches. The size entry is marked missing in some rows and otherwise reads once, few, many or a size class.

.	TRBV5-6	.	TRBJ2-1	TGTGCCAGCAGCCACGGGAGTCCGCCCTACAATGAGCAGTTCTTC	CASSHGSPPYNEQFF
.	TRBV19	.	TRBJ2-5	TGTGCCAGTAGACATCGAGGCCAAGAGACCCAGTACTTC	CASRHRGQETQYF
.	TRBV7-9	TRBD2	TRBJ2-5	TGTGCCAGCAGACCCGGACTAGCGGGAGGGTTAATCCAAGAGACCCAGTACTTC	CASRPGLAGGLIQETQYF
.	TRBV19	TRBD1	TRBJ1-1	TGCGAGGGGGCAGGGAGGAGTGGGAACACTGAAGCTTTCTTT	CEGAGRSGNTEAFF
.	TRBV6-5	TRBD1	TRBJ1-1	TGTGCCAGCCTAAGGGGGACAGCAGTGAACACTGAAGCTTTCTTT	CASLRGTAVNTEAFF
once	TRBV5-6	.	TRBJ1-1	TGTGCCAGCAGCGGACGGCAAGGTGGGGCCGCTGAAGCTTTCTTT	CASSGRQGGAAEAFF
once	TRBV27	TRBD2	TRBJ2-3	TGTGCCAGCAGTCCAACTAGCGGGAGGCCCACAGATACGCAGTATTTT	CASSPTSGRPTDTQYF
.	TRBV14	.	TRBJ2-5	TGTGCCAGCAACCAAGGGAGGGAGACCCAGTACTTC	CASNQGRETQYF
few	TRBV7-2	.	TRBJ2-1	TGTGCCAGCAGTCCCGGGACTGATACCTACAATGAGCAGTTCTTC	CASSPGTDTYNEQFF
.	TRBV5-1	.	TRBJ1-1	TGCGCCAGCAGCCGAAGGGAGGGGAACACTGAAGCTTTCTTT	CASSRREGNTEAFF
.	TRBV5-1	.	TRBJ2-3	TGCGCCAGCAGCTTGGTGGGTAGGAGGCCAACAGATACGCAGTATTTT	CASSLVGRRPTDTQYF
.	TRBV4-1	TRBD2	TRBJ2-1	TGCGCCAGCAGCCAAGGCGGGAGGGCACTCTACAATGAGCAGTTCTTC	CASSQGGRALYNEQFF
.	TRBV6-5	.	TRBJ1-4	TGTGCCAGCAGGGCTGGTGGAGGAAATGAAAAACTGTTTTTT	CASRAGGGNEKLFF
.	TRBV5-1	.	TRBJ2-3	TGCGCCAGCAGCTTGAAAAGCGGCCTAGCCGTAGATACGCAGTATTTT	CASSLKSGLAVDTQYF
.	TRBV6-1	TRBD1	TRBJ2-4	TGTGCCAGCAGTAAAGGGACAGCACTAGCCAAAAACATTCAGTACTTC	CASSKGTALAKNIQYF
.	TRBV5-4	TRBD1	TRBJ1-2	TGTGCCAGCAGCTGGGACAGGGGGCTTTATGGCTACACCTTC	CASSWDRGLYGYTF
.	TRBV13	TRBD1	TRBJ2-5	TGTGCCAGCAGTCAAGGTGGCTTACAGGGGACACAGACCCAGTACTTC	CASSQGGLQGTQTQYF
.	TRBV3-1/TRBV3-2	TRBD1	TRBJ2-1	TGTGCCAGCAGCCCGGCCGGGCAGGGGGAGCGCGAGCAGTTCTTC	CASSPAGQGEREQFF
.	TRBV28	.	TRBJ1-2	TGTGCCAGCAGTTTATCTGACAGGAGCTATGGCTACACCTTC	CASSLSDRSYGYTF
medium-sized	TRBV4-1	TRBD1	TRBJ2-4	TGCGCCAGCAGCCAATCAGGGACAGGGGTCGGGTCAGCCGGCAAAAACATTCAGTACTTC	CASSQSGTGVGSAGKNIQYF
.	TRBV4-2	TRBD2	TRBJ2-3	TGTGCCAGCAGCCTACGGACTAGCGTGAGCACAGATACGCAGTATTTT	CASSLRTSVSTDTQYF
.	TRBV5-6	TRBD1	TRBJ1-6	TGTGCCAGCAGCTTGGGGGCCGGGACAGGGTATTCACCCCTCCACTTT	CASSLGAGTGYSPLHF
.	TRBV6-2/TRBV6-3	TRBD2	TRBJ2-2	TGTGCCAGCAGTTACTCGGGGGGGACTAGCGGAAGCACCGGGGAGCTGTTTTTT	CASSYSGGTSGSTGELFF
once	TRBV6-5	TRBD1	TRBJ2-2	TGTGCCAGCAGCCCAGACAGGGGTAACACCGGGGAGCTGTTTTTT	CASSPDRGNTGELFF
.	TRBV7-8	TRBD2	TRBJ2-3	TGTGCCGTTGCTCTACCGGCGGTAGCGGGACCTATGGCAGATACGCAGTATTTT	CAVALPAVAGPMADTQYF